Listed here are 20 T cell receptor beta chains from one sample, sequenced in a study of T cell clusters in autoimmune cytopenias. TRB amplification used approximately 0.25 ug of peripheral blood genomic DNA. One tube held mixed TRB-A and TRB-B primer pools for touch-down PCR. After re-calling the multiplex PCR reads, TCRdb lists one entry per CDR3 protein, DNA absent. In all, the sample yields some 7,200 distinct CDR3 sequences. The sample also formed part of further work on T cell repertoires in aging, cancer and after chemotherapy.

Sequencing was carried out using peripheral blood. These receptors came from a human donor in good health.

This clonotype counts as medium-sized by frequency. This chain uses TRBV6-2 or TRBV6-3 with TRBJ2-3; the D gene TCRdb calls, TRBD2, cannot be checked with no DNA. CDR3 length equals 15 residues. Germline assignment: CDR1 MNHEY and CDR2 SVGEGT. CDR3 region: CASSGASGGSDTQYF.

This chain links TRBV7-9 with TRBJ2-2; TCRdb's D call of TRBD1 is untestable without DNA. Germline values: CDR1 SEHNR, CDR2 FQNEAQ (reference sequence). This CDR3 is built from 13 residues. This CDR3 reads CASSLGGTGELFF.

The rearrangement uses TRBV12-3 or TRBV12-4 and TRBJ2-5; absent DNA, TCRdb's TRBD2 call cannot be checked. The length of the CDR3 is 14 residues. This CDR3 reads CASSFTASHETQYF.

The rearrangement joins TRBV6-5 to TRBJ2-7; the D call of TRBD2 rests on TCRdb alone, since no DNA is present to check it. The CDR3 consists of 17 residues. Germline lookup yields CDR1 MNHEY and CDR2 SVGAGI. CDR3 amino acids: CASSYPRVGRNSYEQYF.

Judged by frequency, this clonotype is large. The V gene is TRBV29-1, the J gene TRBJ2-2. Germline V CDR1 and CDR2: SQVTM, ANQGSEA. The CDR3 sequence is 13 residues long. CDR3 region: CSVVSANTGELFF.

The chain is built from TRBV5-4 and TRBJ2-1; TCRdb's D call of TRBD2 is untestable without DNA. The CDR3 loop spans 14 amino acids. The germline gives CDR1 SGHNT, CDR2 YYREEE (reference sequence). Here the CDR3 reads CASKRTSGGREQFF.

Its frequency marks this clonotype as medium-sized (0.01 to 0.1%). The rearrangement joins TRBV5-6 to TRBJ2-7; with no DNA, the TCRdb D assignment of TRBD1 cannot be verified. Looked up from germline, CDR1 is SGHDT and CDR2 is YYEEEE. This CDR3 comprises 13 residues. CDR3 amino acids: CASSFRGPYEQYF.

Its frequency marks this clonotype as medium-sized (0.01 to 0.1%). The CDR3 reads CASSTGLAGHRELFF. This chain uses TRBV19 with TRBJ2-2; TCRdb picks TRBD2, but there is no DNA to check that call. CDR3 length: 15 amino acids. Looked up from germline, CDR1 is LNHDA and CDR2 is SQIVND (reference sequence).

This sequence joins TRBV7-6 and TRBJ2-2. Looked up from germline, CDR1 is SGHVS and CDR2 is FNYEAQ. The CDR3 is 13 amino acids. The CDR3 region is CASSPTFTGELFF. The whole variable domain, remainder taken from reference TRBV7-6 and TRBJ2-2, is GAGVSQSPRYKVTKRGQDVALRCDPISGHVSLYWYRQALGQGPEFLTYFNYEAQQDKSGLPNDRFSAERPEGSISTLTIQRTEQRDSAMYRCASSPTFTGELFFGEGSRLTVL.

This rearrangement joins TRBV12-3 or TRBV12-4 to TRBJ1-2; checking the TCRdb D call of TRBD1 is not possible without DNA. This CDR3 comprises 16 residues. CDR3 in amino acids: CASSLAEWGPRYGYTF.

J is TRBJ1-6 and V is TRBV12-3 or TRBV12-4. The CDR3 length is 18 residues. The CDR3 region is CASSPYASGEVNSGPLHF.

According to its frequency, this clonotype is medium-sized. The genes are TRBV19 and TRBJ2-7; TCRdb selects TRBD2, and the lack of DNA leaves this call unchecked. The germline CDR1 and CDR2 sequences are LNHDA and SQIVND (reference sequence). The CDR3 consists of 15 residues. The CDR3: CASSIDRAETYEQYF.

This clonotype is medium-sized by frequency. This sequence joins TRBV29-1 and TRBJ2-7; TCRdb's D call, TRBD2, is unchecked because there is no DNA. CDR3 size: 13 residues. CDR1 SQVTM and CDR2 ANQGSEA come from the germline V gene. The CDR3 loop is CSVERGDSYEQYF.

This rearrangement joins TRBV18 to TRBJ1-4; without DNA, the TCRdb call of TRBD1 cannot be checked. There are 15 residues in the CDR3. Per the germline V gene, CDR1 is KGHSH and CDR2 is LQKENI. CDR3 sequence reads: CASSPFRETSEKLFF.

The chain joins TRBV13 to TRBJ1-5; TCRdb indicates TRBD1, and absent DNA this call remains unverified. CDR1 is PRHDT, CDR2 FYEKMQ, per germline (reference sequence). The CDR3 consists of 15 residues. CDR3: CASSSLTGDHQPQHF.

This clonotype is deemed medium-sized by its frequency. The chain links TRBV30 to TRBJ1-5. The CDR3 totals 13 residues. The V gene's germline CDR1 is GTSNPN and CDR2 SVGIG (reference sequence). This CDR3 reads CAWSGQSNQPQHF.

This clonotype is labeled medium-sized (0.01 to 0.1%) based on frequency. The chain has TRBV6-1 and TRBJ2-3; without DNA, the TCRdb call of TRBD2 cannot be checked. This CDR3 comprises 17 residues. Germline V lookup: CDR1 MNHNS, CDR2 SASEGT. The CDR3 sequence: CASSGRGLAGLTDTQYF.

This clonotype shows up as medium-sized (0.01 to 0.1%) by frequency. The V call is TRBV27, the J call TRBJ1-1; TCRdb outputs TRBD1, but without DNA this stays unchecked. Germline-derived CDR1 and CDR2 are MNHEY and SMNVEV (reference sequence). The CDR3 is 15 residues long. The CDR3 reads CASSLSWTISTEAFF.

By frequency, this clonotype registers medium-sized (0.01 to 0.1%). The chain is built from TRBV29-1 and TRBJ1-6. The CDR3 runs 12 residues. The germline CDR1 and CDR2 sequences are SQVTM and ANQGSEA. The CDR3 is CSVGEYNSPLHF.

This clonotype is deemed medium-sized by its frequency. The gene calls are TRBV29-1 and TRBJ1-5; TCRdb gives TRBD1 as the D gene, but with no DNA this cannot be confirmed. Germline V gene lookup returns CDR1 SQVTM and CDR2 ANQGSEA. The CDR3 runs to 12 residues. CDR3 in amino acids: CSVGQGDRAQHF. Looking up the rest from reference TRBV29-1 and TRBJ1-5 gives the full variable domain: SAVISQKPSRDICQRGTSLTIQCQVDSQVTMMFWYRQQPGQSLTLIATANQGSEATYESGFVIDKFPISRPNLTFSTLTVSNMSPEDSSIYLCSVGQGDRAQHFGDGTRLSIL.